What follows are 27 T cell receptor beta chains derived from one specimen sequenced in a study of regulatory T cells in long-lasting Graves disease. As to time point: newly diagnosed GD, antithyroid drugs for less than 3 months. PBMCs provided the RNA from which the TCR library was made. To make TCR beta libraries, researchers used iRepertoire HTBI primers and Arm-PCR of CDR3 regions. From the multiplex PCR reads, TCRdb called clonotypes with MiXCR, one entry per CDR3 protein. The sample shows 530,000 or so distinct CDR3 sequences, about 15% of them seen only once. The sample was also reused in another study, on T cells in Graves' hyperthyroidism and ophthalmopathy.

The sequencing used peripheral blood mononuclear cells (PBMCs), collected at new diagnosis, from a patient treated with antithyroid drugs. The receptors come from a man in his late teens or twenties with Graves disease.

This clonotype was picked up many times. The CDR3 nucleotides read TGTGCCAGCAGTTTAGGACGTAGGGATTCACCCCTCCACTTT. Translated, it gives CASSLGRRDSPLHF. The chain employs TRBV28 and TRBJ1-6; no definite D call. Germline CDR1 and CDR2: MDHEN and SYDVKM. The V and J ends lost 2 bases and 8 bases respectively, with 10 bases between them. The CDR3 sequence is 14 residues long.

This clonotype was seen at least ten times. V usage is TRBV2 and J usage is TRBJ2-3; no clear D gene. Germline loops: CDR1 SNHLY, CDR2 FYNNEI. The CDR3 has 12 residues. V gave up 5 bases and J gave up 4 bases, with 7 bases separating them. CDR3 region: CASSFTSDTQYF. CDR3 nucleotide sequence: TGTGCCAGCAGTTTTACATCAGATACGCAGTATTTT.

This chain links TRBV29-1 with TRBJ2-7, with 9 bases identical to TRBD1. This CDR3 has 12 amino acids. CDR1 is SQVTM and CDR2 is ANQGSEA in the germline V gene. The ends lost 5 bases at V and 7 bases at J; junction bases unmatched: 6. The CDR3 loop reads CSVPRQGGEQYF. CDR3 nucleotide sequence: TGCAGCGTTCCCAGACAGGGGGGGGAGCAGTACTTC.

The chain carries TRBV7-3 and TRBJ2-2, with 8 bases that match TRBD1. V gave up 7 bases and J gave up 1 base; unmatched junction bases: 5. CDR3 length: 15 residues. Germline CDR1 is SGHTA and CDR2 is FQGTGA. Here the CDR3 DNA reads TGTGCCAGCACCCCCGGGACAGGGAACACCGGGGAGCTGTTTTTT. Residues: CASTPGTGNTGELFF.

This clonotype was recorded many times. CDR3 region: CASSLGDLRTDTQYF. The CDR3 coding sequence is TGTGCCAGCAGTTTAGGAGATCTTCGGACAGATACGCAGTATTTT. The chain uses TRBV12-3 or TRBV12-4 and TRBJ2-3; D is unresolved. V lost 1 base, J lost 3 bases, and 11 bases lay in between. This CDR3 has 15 residues.

This clonotype was counted at least ten times. This chain links TRBV3-1 with TRBJ1-1; weak D call: TRBD1 (5 bases). Per germline, CDR1 LGHDT and CDR2 YNNKEL (reference sequence). V was pared by 5 bases and J by 6 bases, with 16 bases between. The CDR3 is made up of 14 amino acids. CDR3 DNA sequence: TGTGCCAGCAGCGATGCAGGGTCTCGGGCTGAAGCTTTCTTT. Its protein product is CASSDAGSRAEAFF. Variable domain in full (rest from reference TRBV3-1 and TRBJ1-1): DTAVSQTPKYLVTQMGNDKSIKCEQNLGHDTMYWYKQDSKKFLKIMFSYNNKELIINETVPNRFSPKSPDKAHLNLHINSLELGDSAVYFCASSDAGSRAEAFFGQGTRLTVV.

This chain connects TRBV18 to TRBJ1-1; 7 nucleotides agree with TRBD1. Trimming removed 3 bases from V and 0 bases from J; junction bases left unmatched: 10. Germline V gene data show CDR1 as KGHSH and CDR2 as LQKENI. This CDR3 is built from 17 residues. CDR3 DNA sequence: TGTGCCAGCTCACCTACAGGGGACCCGGGGCTGAACACTGAAGCTTTCTTT. Its protein is CASSPTGDPGLNTEAFF.

Of note for this clonotype: A read error may be the cause here, since a much bigger clone is one base away. This chain uses TRBV11-1 with TRBJ2-4; possibly TRBD2 for D (6 bases). The J call may be in error: the DNA end matches TRBJ2-3 better. The CDR3 is 15 amino acids. CDR1 and CDR2 (germline): SGHAT, FQDESV (reference sequence). The CDR3 DNA reads as TGTGCCAGCAGTGAAACGGGTTTTGTGGGAGGTACGCAGTATTTT. As protein: CASSETGFVGGTQYF.

The CDR3, as DNA: TGTGCCAGCAGTGAAGCGAGGGCTGGGAGCTCCTACGAGCAGTACTTC. Protein product: CASSEARAGSSYEQYF. The chain recombines TRBV6-1 with TRBJ2-7; a weak D match, TRBD2 (5 bases). Looked up from germline, CDR1 is MNHNS and CDR2 is SASEGT. Deletions cut 0 bases from V and 0 bases from J, with 12 bases between. This CDR3 has 16 amino acids.

This clonotype was seen a handful of times. The J gene is TRBJ2-1, the V gene TRBV7-9; 13 nucleotides agree with TRBD2. The CDR3 extends over 17 amino acids. J gave up 9 bases and V 4 bases, and 12 bases lay outside the gene matches. Per germline, CDR1 SEHNR and CDR2 FQNEAQ (reference sequence). CDR3 DNA: TGTGCCAGCAGCTATGGGGGGGGACTAGCGGGAAAGGGTGAGCAGTTCTTC. Its protein is CASSYGGGLAGKGEQFF. Combining the CDR3 with reference TRBV7-9 and TRBJ2-1 gives the whole variable domain DTGVSQNPRHKITKRGQNVTFRCDPISEHNRLYWYRQTLGQGPEFLTYFQNEAQLEKSRLLSDRFSAERPKGSFSTLEIQRTEQGDSAMYLCASSYGGGLAGKGEQFFGPGTRLTVL.

This clonotype was seen a few times. The V call is TRBV15, the J call TRBJ2-2, with TRBD2 identical over 7 bases. The V segment lost 2 bases and the J segment 8 bases; nucleotides outside the gene matches: 14. Germline assignment: CDR1 LNHNV and CDR2 YYDKDF (reference sequence). The CDR3 has 17 residues. This CDR3 reads CATSRPPTTSLRGELFF. The CDR3 DNA follows: TGTGCCACCAGCAGACCCCCGACGACTAGCTTGCGGGGGGAGCTGTTTTTT.

Here the CDR3 DNA reads TGTGCCAGCAGTTACTCTGCCCGAGGGTACTATGGCTACACCTTC. Its protein is CASSYSARGYYGYTF. V and J are TRBV6-5 and TRBJ1-2; D is ambiguous. CDR1 MNHEY and CDR2 SVGAGI come from the germline V gene. The CDR3 is 15 residues long. Between the trimmed V and J ends, which lost 0 bases and 3 bases, there was a span of 11 bases.

This clonotype has a handful of counts. V gene TRBV6-9 combines with J gene TRBJ2-5; 10 bases align to TRBD1. Germline CDR1 reads MNHGY; CDR2 reads SVAAGI. CDR3 length equals 15 residues. With V trimmed by 3 bases and J by 5 bases, 6 bases remained unmatched. CDR3 amino acids: CASSYPGQGRETQYF. CDR3 bases: TGTGCCAGCAGTTACCCGGGACAGGGGAGGGAGACCCAGTACTTC.

This chain uses TRBV12-3 or TRBV12-4 with TRBJ2-1; 10 nucleotides line up with TRBD2. CDR3 length equals 17 residues. The V segment lost 5 bases and the J segment 1 base; nucleotides outside the gene matches: 8. This chain's CDR3 is CASSINLAGVSYNEQFF. CDR3 DNA sequence: TGTGCCAGCAGTATCAATCTAGCGGGGGTATCCTACAATGAGCAGTTCTTC.

V and J are TRBV11-3 and TRBJ2-2; 9 bases are shared with TRBD1. This CDR3 has 17 amino acids. Germline V gives CDR1 SGHNT, CDR2 YENEEA. J was trimmed by 1 base and V by 5 bases; bases with no gene match: 8. The CDR3 is CASSARPGQGNTGELFF. CDR3 sequence (DNA): TGTGCCAGCAGCGCCCGACCGGGACAGGGGAACACCGGGGAGCTGTTTTTT.

In its sample, this clonotype was seen many times. The chain has TRBV20-1 and TRBJ2-2; 8 bases agree with TRBD2. The CDR3 totals 16 residues. Germline CDR1 reads DFQATT; CDR2 reads SNEGSKA (reference sequence). Trimming took 0 bases from V and 7 from J; bases not matched to a gene: 10. The CDR3 is CSARDPNGRGGGELFF. CDR3 sequence (DNA): TGCAGTGCTAGAGATCCTAACGGGAGGGGCGGCGGGGAGCTGTTTTTT.

As concerns this clonotype: A much larger clone lies a single base off, so this may be a read error. CDR3 bases: TGTGCCAGCAGCACCCGGGACAGCTCCTGCGAGCAGTACTTC. Protein product: CASSTRDSSCEQYF. V usage is TRBV7-9 and J usage is TRBJ2-7; 7 bases map to TRBD1. The CDR3 is 14 amino acids. Germline V lookup: CDR1 SEHNR, CDR2 FQNEAQ (reference sequence).

In its sample, this clonotype was seen many times. The chain joins TRBV12-3 or TRBV12-4 to TRBJ1-2; D remains ambiguous. V shed 6 bases and J shed 0 bases, with 8 bases lying between them. CDR3 length: 13 amino acids. The CDR3 loop reads CASRLPSNYGYTF. CDR3 nucleotide sequence: TGTGCCAGCAGGCTACCCTCTAACTATGGCTACACCTTC.

This chain uses TRBV3-1 with TRBJ2-3; D is ambiguous. The CDR3 runs to 13 residues. Trimming removed 2 bases at V and 7 bases at J, with 10 bases between. CDR1 is LGHDT, CDR2 YNNKEL, per germline (reference sequence). The CDR3 spells CASSQLEANTQYF. The CDR3 DNA follows: TGTGCCAGCAGCCAACTCGAGGCTAATACGCAGTATTTT.

This clonotype was seen just once. The V call is TRBV3-1, the J call TRBJ2-1; 9 positions agree with TRBD2. CDR3 length: 15 residues. Looked up from germline, CDR1 is LGHDT and CDR2 is YNNKEL (reference sequence). V was pared by 1 base and J by 10 bases, with 8 bases of the junction left unmatched. CDR3 region: CASSQGSGSLVEQFF. The CDR3 DNA reads as TGTGCCAGCAGCCAAGGTAGCGGGAGCTTGGTCGAGCAGTTCTTC.

The V and J genes are TRBV19 and TRBJ1-4; D gene unclear. The V end was cut by 3 bases, the J end by 0 bases, with 11 bases between. Germline V gives CDR1 LNHDA, CDR2 SQIVND (reference sequence). CDR3 size: 16 residues. The CDR3 DNA sequence: TGTGCCAGTAGTATCCCCACCGGGACAACTAATGAAAAACTGTTTTTT. This encodes CASSIPTGTTNEKLFF. Complete variable domain (other parts from reference TRBV19 and TRBJ1-4): DGGITQSPKYLFRKEGQNVTLSCEQNLNHDAMYWYRQDPGQGLRLIYYSQIVNDFQKGDIAEGYSVSREKKESFPLTVTSAQKNPTAFYLCASSIPTGTTNEKLFFGSGTQLSVL.

This clonotype was seen a handful of times. The gene calls are TRBV4-2 and TRBJ2-3; 12 bases agree with TRBD1. Germline assignment: CDR1 LGHNA and CDR2 YNFKEQ. V was pared by 3 bases and J by 6 bases, with 10 bases of the junction left unmatched. The length of the CDR3 is 17 residues. CDR3 loop: CASSQLAGQGAGDTQYF. The CDR3 DNA is TGTGCCAGCAGCCAGCTGGCGGGACAGGGGGCAGGGGATACGCAGTATTTT.

The gene calls are TRBV6-2 or TRBV6-3 and TRBJ2-1; TRBD2 is a possible D gene (6 bases). Germline loops: CDR1 MNHEY, CDR2 SVGEGT. Between the trimmed V and J ends, which lost 5 bases and 6 bases, there was a span of 17 bases. This CDR3 has 15 residues. CDR3 DNA sequence: TGTGCCAGCAGTCCCGGGACTCTACTCCTCAATGAGCAGTTCTTC. It specifies CASSPGTLLLNEQFF.

This clonotype was seen only a few times. A much more abundant neighbour one base away suggests this may be a read error. This chain joins TRBV11-2 and TRBJ2-1; 13 bases fit TRBD2. Germline V CDR1 and CDR2: SGHAT, FQNNGV. The CDR3 has 14 amino acids. V trimming: 5 bases; J trimming: 12 bases; junction bases outside the gene matches: 7. In nucleotides, the CDR3 is TGTGCCAGCAGCGCCGGACTAGCGGGAGATGGGCAGTTCTTC. It codes for CASSAGLAGDGQFF.

This clonotype was counted at least ten times. This chain uses TRBV30 with TRBJ2-7; 8 bases match TRBD1. Germline CDR1 GTSNPN, CDR2 SVGIG (reference sequence). V shed 2 bases and J 6 bases; nucleotides not matched to a gene: 9. This CDR3 region has 14 residues. The CDR3 region has the DNA TGTGCCTGGAGTTATGGGACAGGTGCGTCCGAGCAGTACTTC. It is translated as CAWSYGTGASEQYF.

The chain recombines TRBV20-1 with TRBJ1-2; 11 nucleotides line up with TRBD1. With 6 bases clipped from V and 0 bases from J, the junction kept 3 bases outside the gene matches. Looked up from germline, CDR1 is DFQATT and CDR2 is SNEGSKA (reference sequence). CDR3 size: 14 residues. CDR3 in amino acids: CSAMGQGANYGYTF. As DNA, the CDR3 is TGCAGTGCCATGGGACAGGGGGCTAACTATGGCTACACCTTC.

This clonotype showed up just a few times. V usage is TRBV10-3 and J usage is TRBJ2-1; D not certain. V was shortened by 8 bases and J by 5 bases, with 13 bases between the two germline ends. Germline CDR1 ENHRY, CDR2 SYGVKD. The CDR3 is made up of 13 amino acids. Written as DNA, the CDR3 is TGTGCCATCTCGGAGACCCCGCACAATGAGCAGTTCTTC. Amino acids: CAISETPHNEQFF.